These 2 T cell receptor beta chains were sequenced from one sample in a study of blood T cell repertoires in COVID-19. Some clones are missing from TCRdb's copy, which holds only in-frame ones; the method was immunoSEQ multiplex PCR. This sample has 100,000 or so clones, with under 90% found just once. Sequences were obtained from peripheral blood. The receptors were gathered from a man older than 75 with acute or convalescent COVID-19.

V and J are TRBV30 and TRBJ2-7, with D possibly TRBD2 on 5 matching bases. Trimming removed 0 bases from V and 3 bases from J, with 9 bases in between. The CDR3 loop spans 13 amino acids. From germline, CDR1 is GTSNPN and CDR2 SVGIG (reference sequence). DNA of the CDR3: TGTGCCTGGAGTGTACTAGGGAACTACGAGCAGTACTTC. Translated: CAWSVLGNYEQYF.

The V and J genes are TRBV7-2 and TRBJ2-2, with 12 bases fitting TRBD2. The junction had 5 bases not matched to a gene; V was cut back by 5 bases and J by 1 base. Germline V gives CDR1 SGHTA, CDR2 FQGNSA. This CDR3 has 17 amino acids. CDR3 amino acids: CASSPGTSGQNTGELFF. CDR3 nucleotides: TGTGCCAGCAGCCCCGGGACTAGCGGGCAGAACACCGGGGAGCTGTTTTTT.